Presented here are 2 T cell receptor beta chains from one specimen sequenced in a study of OX40 agonist ivuxolimab in advanced cancers. Profiled with immunoSEQ multiplex PCR; TCRdb holds only in-frame clones, not every one. The repertoire holds 89,000 or so clones, with 85% to 90% as singletons. Specimen: CD4+ or CD8+ T cells sorted from blood, collected in a trial of the OX40 agonist ivuxolimab. The receptor set was obtained from an adult with an advanced solid tumor such as melanoma, head and neck, liver or kidney cancer.

This clone has only one observation. The gene calls are TRBV29-1 and TRBJ2-1, with D tentatively TRBD1 (6 bases). V lost 2 bases, J lost 2 bases, and 10 bases lay in between. Germline CDR1 reads SQVTM; CDR2 reads ANQGSEA. The CDR3 is 14 amino acids. DNA of the CDR3: TGCAGCGTTGAAAGGGGGATTACCTACAATGAGCAGTTCTTC. Protein sequence: CSVERGITYNEQFF.

V gene TRBV7-3 combines with J gene TRBJ2-5, with D unclear. The CDR3 contains 12 residues. V dropped 5 bases and J dropped 4 bases, with 8 bases sitting between them. The germline CDR1 and CDR2 sequences are SGHTA and FQGTGA. This CDR3 is CASSQVGETQYF. CDR3 DNA sequence: TGTGCCAGCAGCCAGGTGGGAGAGACCCAGTACTTC.